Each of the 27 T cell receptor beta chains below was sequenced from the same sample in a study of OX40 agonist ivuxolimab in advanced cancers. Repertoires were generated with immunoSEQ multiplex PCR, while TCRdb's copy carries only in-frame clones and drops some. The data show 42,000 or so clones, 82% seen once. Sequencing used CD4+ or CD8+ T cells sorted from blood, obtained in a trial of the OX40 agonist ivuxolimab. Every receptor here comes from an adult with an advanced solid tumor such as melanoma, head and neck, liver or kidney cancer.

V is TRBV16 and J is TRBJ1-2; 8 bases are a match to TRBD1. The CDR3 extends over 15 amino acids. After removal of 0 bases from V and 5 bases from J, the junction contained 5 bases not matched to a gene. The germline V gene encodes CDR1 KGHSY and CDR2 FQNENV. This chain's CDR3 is CASSQSRGPGYGYTF. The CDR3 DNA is TGTGCCAGCAGCCAATCCAGGGGGCCTGGATATGGCTACACCTTC. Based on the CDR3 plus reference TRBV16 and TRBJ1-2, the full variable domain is GEEVAQTPKHLVRGEGQKAKLYCAPIKGHSYVFWYQQVLKNEFKFLISFQNENVFDETGMPKERFSAKCLPNSPCSLEIQATKLEDSAVYFCASSQSRGPGYGYTFGSGTRLTVV.

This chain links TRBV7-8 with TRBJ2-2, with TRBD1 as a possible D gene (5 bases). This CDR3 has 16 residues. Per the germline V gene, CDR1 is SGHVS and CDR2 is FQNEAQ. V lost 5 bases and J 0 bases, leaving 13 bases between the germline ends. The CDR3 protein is CASSLGAPTNTGELFF. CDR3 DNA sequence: TGTGCCAGCAGCCTAGGGGCGCCTACGAACACCGGGGAGCTGTTTTTT.

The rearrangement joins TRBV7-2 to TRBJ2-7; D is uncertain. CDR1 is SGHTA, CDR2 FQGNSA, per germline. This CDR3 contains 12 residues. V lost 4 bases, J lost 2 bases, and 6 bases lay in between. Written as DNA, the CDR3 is TGTGCCAGCAGCTCCCCACCCTACGAGCAGTACTTC. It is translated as CASSSPPYEQYF. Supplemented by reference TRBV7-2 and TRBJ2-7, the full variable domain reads GAGVSQSPSNKVTEKGKDVELRCDPISGHTALYWYRQSLGQGLEFLIYFQGNSAPDKSGLPSDRFSAERTGGSVSTLTIQRTQQEDSAVYLCASSSPPYEQYFGPGTRLTVT.

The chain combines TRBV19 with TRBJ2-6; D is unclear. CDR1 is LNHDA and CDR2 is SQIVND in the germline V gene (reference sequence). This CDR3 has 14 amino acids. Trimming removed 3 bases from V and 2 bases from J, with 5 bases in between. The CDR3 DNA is TGTGCCAGTAGTATCGGTCCTGGGGCCAACGTCCTGACTTTC. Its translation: CASSIGPGANVLTF.

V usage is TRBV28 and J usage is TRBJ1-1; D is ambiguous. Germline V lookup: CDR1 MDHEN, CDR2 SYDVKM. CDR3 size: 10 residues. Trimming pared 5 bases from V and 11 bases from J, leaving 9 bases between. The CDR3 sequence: CASSRGEAFF. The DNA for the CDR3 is TGTGCCAGCAGTCGGGGTGAGGCTTTCTTT. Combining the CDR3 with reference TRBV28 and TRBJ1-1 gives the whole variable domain DVKVTQSSRYLVKRTGEKVFLECVQDMDHENMFWYRQDPGLGLRLIYFSYDVKMKEKGDIPEGYSVSREKKERFSLILESASTNQTSMYLCASSRGEAFFGQGTRLTVV.

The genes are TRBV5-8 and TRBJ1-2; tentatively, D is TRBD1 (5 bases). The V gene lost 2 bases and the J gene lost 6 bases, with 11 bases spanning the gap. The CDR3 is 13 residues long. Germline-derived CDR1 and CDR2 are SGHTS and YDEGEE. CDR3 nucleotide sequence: TGTGCCAGCAGCTTCTCCCGACAGAATGGCTACACCTTC. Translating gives CASSFSRQNGYTF.

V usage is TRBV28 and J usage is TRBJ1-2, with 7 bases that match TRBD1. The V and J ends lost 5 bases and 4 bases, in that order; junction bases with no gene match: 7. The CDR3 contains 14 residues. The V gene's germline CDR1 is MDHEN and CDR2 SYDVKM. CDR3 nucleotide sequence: TGTGCCAGCAGTCTCACAGGGGCCAGCTATGGCTACACCTTC. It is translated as CASSLTGASYGYTF.

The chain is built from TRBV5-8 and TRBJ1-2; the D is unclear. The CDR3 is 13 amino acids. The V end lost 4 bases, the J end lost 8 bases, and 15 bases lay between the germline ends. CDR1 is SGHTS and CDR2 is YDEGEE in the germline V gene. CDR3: CASSTERFRGYTF. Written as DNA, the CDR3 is TGTGCCAGCAGCACGGAAAGGTTTAGGGGCTACACCTTC.

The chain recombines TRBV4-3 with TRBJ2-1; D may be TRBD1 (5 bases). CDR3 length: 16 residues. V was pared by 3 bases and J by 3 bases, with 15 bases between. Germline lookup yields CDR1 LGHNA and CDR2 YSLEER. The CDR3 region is CASSQGRQTFYNEQFF. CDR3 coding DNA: TGCGCCAGCAGCCAGGGTCGACAGACCTTCTACAATGAGCAGTTCTTC.

The CDR3 protein is CASRAGGSTTEAFF. The CDR3 DNA follows: TGTGCCAGCAGGGCAGGGGGCTCGACCACTGAAGCTTTCTTT. The rearrangement joins TRBV6-5 to TRBJ1-1, with 8 bases that match TRBD1. After removal of 6 bases from V and 4 bases from J, the junction contained 7 bases not matched to a gene. The germline V gene encodes CDR1 MNHEY and CDR2 SVGAGI. This CDR3 spans 14 amino acids.

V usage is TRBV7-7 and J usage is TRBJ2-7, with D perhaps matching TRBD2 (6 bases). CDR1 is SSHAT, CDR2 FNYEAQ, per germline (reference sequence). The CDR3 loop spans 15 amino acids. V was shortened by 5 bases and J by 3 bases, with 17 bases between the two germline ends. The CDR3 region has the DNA TGTGCCAGCAGCCCCGGACTACAGCTCCGCTACGAGCAGTACTTC. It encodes CASSPGLQLRYEQYF.

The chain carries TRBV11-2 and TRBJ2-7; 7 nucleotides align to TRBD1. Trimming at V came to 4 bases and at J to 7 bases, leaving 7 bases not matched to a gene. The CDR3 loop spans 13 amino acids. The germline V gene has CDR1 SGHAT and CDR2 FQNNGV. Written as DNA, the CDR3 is TGTGCCAGCAGCTCGACAGGGATCTGGGAGCAGTACTTC. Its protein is CASSSTGIWEQYF.

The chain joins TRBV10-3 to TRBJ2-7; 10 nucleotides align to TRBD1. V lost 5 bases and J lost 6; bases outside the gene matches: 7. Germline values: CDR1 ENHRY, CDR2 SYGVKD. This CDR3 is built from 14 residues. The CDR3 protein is CAISLTGGLSEQYF. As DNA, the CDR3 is TGTGCCATCAGTCTGACAGGGGGCTTGAGCGAGCAGTACTTC.

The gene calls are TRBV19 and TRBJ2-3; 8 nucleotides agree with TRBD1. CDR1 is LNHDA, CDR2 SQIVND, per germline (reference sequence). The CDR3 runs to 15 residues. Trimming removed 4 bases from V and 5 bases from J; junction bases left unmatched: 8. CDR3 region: CASSRRTGLGDTQYF. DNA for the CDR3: TGTGCCAGTAGTAGGCGGACAGGGCTGGGAGATACGCAGTATTTT.

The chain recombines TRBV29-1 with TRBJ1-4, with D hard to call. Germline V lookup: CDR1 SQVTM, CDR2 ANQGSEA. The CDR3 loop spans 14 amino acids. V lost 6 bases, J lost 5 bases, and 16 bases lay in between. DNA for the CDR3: TGCAGCGTGGCCGGACCGAAAACGAATGAAAAACTGTTTTTT. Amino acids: CSVAGPKTNEKLFF.

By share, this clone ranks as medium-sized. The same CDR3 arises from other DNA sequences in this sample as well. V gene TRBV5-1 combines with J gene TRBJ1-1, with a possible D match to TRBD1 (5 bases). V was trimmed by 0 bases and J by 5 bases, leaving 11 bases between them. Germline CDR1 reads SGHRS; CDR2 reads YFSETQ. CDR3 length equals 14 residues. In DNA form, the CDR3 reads TGCGCCAGCAGCTTGGCGGGGGGGTATACTGAAGCTTTCTTT. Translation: CASSLAGGYTEAFF.

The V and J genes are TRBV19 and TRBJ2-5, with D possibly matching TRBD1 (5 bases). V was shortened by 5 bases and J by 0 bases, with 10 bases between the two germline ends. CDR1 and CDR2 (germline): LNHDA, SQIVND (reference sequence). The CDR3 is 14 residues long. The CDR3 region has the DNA TGTGCCAGTAGTCCGATCAGGGACCAAGAGACCCAGTACTTC. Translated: CASSPIRDQETQYF.

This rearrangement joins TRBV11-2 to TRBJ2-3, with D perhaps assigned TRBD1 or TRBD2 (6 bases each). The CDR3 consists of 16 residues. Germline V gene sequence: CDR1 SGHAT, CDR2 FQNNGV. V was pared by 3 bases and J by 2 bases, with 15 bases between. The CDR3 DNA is TGTGCCAGCAGCTTGGGGGGCCAGCGGGTCACAGATACGCAGTATTTT. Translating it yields CASSLGGQRVTDTQYF. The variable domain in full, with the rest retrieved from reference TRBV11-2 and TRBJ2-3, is EAGVAQSPRYKIIEKRQSVAFWCNPISGHATLYWYQQILGQGPKLLIQFQNNGVVDDSQLPKDRFSAERLKGVDSTLKIQPAKLEDSAVYLCASSLGGQRVTDTQYFGPGTRLTVL.

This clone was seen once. The CDR3 spells CASIPDSKQFF. CDR3 coding DNA: TGTGCCAGCATACCAGACAGTAAGCAGTTCTTC. The rearrangement uses TRBV2 and TRBJ2-1; the D gene is possibly TRBD1 (5 bases). The CDR3 length is 11 residues. CDR1 is SNHLY, CDR2 FYNNEI, per germline. Deletions cut 7 bases from V and 11 bases from J, with 12 bases between.

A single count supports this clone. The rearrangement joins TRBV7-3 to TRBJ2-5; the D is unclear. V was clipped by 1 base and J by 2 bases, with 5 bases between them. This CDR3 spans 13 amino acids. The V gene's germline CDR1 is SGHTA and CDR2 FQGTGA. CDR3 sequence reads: CASSLRNQETQYF. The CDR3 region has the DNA TGTGCCAGCAGCTTAAGGAATCAAGAGACCCAGTACTTC.

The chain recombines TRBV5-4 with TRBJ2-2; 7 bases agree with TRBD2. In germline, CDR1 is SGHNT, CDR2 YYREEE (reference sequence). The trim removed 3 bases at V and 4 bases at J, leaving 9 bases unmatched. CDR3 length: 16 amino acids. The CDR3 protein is CASSSTSVSGTGELFF. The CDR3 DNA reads TGTGCCAGCAGCTCAACTAGCGTGTCGGGCACCGGGGAGCTGTTTTTT. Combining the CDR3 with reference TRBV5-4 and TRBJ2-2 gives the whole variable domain ETGVTQSPTHLIKTRGQQVTLRCSSQSGHNTVSWYQQALGQGPQFIFQYYREEENGRGNFPPRFSGLQFPNYSSELNVNALELDDSALYLCASSSTSVSGTGELFFGEGSRLTVL.

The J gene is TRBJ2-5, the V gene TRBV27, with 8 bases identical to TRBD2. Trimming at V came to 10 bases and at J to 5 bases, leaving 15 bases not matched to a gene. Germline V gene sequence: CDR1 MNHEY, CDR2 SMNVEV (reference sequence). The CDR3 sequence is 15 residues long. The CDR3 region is CATEFLREVWETQYF. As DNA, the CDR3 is TGTGCCACCGAGTTTTTGCGGGAGGTGTGGGAGACCCAGTACTTC.

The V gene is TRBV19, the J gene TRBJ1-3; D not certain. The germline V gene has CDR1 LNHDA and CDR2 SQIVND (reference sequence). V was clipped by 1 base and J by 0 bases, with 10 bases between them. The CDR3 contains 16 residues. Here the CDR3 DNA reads TGTGCCAGTAGTATAGGCGGCAGTTCCTCTGGAAACACCATATATTTT. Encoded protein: CASSIGGSSSGNTIYF.

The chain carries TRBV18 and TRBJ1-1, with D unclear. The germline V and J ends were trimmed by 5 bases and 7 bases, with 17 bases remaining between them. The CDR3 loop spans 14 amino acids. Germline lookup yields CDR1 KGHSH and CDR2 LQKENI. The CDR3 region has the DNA TGTGCCAGCTCAAGTGAAATGGAGGGATTTGAAGCTTTCTTT. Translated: CASSSEMEGFEAFF.

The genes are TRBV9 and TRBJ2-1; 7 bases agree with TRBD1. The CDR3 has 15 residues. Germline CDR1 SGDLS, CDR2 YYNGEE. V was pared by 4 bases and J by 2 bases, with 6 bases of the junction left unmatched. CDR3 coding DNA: TGTGCCAGCAGCCCCTCCGGGACAGCCTACAATGAGCAGTTCTTC. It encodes CASSPSGTAYNEQFF.

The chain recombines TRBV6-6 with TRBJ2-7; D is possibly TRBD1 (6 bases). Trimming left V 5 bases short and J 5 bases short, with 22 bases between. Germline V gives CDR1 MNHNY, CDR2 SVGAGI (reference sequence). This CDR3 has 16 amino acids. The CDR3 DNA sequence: TGTGCCAGCAGTCCCCCCAGGGGCTCCGGAATGGACGAGCAGTACTTC. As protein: CASSPPRGSGMDEQYF.

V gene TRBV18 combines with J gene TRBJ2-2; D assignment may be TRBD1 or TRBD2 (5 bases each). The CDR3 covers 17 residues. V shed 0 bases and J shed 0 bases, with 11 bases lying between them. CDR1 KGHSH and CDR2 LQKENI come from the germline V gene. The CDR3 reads CASSPPLGVANTGELFF. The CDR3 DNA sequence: TGTGCCAGCTCACCACCGCTGGGGGTAGCGAACACCGGGGAGCTGTTTTTT.